This T cell receptor beta chain was sequenced during a study of blood T cells in healthy people across ages. Whole-study context: Template switching captured about one barcoded beta molecule per two T cells.

Approximately 9.7 milliliters was the volume of peripheral blood drawn from each donor. The germline V gene encodes CDR1 DFQATT and CDR2 SNEGSKA (reference sequence). Trimming stripped 2 bases from V and 6 bases from J, with 13 bases between. The CDR3 sequence is 14 residues long. A second about 7 to 11 cycle PCR used barcoded and J-beta primers. TCRdb reprocessed the 5' RACE reads with MiXCR, giving one entry per CDR3 protein. The top ten clones hold 20% to 25% of a sample with about 970,000 distinct CDR3 sequences, about 53% of them seen once. V gene TRBV20-1 combines with J gene TRBJ2-2, with D perhaps matching TRBD2 (6 bases). The TCR was taken from a woman aged 55-70 years in good health. The sample was blood. In DNA form, the CDR3 reads TGCAGTGCTAGACTCCGGGAGAATGCCGGGGAGCTGTTTTTT. Protein sequence: CSARLRENAGELFF.